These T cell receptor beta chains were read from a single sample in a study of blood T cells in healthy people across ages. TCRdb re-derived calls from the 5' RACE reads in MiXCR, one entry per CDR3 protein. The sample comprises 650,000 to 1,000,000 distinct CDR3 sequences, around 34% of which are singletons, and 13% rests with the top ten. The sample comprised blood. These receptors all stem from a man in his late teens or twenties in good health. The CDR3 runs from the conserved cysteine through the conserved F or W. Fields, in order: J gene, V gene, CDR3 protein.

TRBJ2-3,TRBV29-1,CGVEGRDRTTDTQYF
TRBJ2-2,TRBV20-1,CSAPYQGRPGELFF
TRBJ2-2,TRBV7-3,CASTLEERTNTGELFF
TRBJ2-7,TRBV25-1,CASSEGFAQYF
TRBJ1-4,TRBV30,CAWSVFGRDHYGREKLFF
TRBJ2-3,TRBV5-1,CASSFSVDGLPDTQYF
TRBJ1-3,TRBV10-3,CAISEIGQTPGNTIYF
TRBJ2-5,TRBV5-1,CASSADGPTTQYF
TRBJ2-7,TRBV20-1,CSAGQGTYEQYF
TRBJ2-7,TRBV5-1,CASSLEGGYYEQYF
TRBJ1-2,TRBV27,CASSLSGNLYGYTF
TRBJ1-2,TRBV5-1,CASSFPDTNYGYTF
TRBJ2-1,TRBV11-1,CASIPMRGASGYNEQFF
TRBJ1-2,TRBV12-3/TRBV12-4,CASSPQDLGYTF
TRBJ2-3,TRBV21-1,CASSKDPSATDTQYF
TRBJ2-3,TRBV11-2,CASRVWLQSRANNTDTQYF
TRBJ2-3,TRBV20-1,CSADEGSTDRQYF
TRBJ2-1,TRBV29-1,CSVEENREGRGRSYNEQFF
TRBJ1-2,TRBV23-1,CASFKIGVDSKYGYTF
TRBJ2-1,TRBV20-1,CSAREGAGQFF
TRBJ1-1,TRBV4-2,CASSQEKAVMNTEAFF
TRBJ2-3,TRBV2,CASRQDGASTDTQYF
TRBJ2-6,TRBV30,CAWGTGKVSGANVLTF
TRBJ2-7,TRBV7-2,CASSLAGGLGGNSYERYF
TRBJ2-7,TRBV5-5,CASSWRDSPYEQYF
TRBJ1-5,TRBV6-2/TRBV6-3,CAGRDSNQPQHF
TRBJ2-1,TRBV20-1,CSADDLPNEQFF
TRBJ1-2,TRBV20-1,CSATNNYGHTF
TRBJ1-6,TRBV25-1,CASSWDRVDSPLHF
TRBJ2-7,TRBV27,CASSLNGEDYEQYF
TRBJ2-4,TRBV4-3,CASSQDLGFIAENIQYF
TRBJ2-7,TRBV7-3,CASSTGPSNEQYF
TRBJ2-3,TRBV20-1,CSARDEGPRGTDTQYF
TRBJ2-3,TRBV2,CASSENPGGPGGTQYF
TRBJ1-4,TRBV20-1,CSAPRQGNEKLFF
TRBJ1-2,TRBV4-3,CASSVTLSSRDRGYGYTF
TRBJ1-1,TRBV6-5,CASSIHGTSNTEAFF
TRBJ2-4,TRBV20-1,CSASSGEDLIQYF